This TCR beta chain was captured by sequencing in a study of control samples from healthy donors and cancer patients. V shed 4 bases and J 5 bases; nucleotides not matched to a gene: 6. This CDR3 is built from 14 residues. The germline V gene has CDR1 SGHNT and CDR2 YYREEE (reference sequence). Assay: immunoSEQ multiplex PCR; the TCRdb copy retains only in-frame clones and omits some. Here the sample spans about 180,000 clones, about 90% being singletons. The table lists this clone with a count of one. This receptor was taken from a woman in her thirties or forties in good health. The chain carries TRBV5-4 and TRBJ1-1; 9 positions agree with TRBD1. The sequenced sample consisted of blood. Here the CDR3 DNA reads TGTGCCAGCAGCGGGAAGACAGGGGGGACTGAAGCTTTCTTT. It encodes CASSGKTGGTEAFF. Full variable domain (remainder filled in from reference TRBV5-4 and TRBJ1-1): ETGVTQSPTHLIKTRGQQVTLRCSSQSGHNTVSWYQQALGQGPQFIFQYYREEENGRGNFPPRFSGLQFPNYSSELNVNALELDDSALYLCASSGKTGGTEAFFGQGTRLTVV.